This T cell receptor (beta chain) was sequenced during a study of T cell repertoires in cytomegalovirus infection. Across the study: From public TCR beta signatures came an indication of both CMV infection and matching HLA type.

TCRdb analysed the reads with MiXCR anew, one entry per CDR3 protein. This sample carries roughly 320,000 distinct CDR3 sequences, more than 8% of them seen once, and the ten largest clones take about 3.9%. The table lists this clonotype with many counts. What it binds is not known. Germline lookup yields CDR1 SSHAT and CDR2 FNYEAQ (reference sequence). After removal of 5 bases from V and 2 bases from J, the junction contained 5 bases not matched to a gene. The CDR3 has 14 residues. Notes on the study in general: What dominated the ex vivo response were HLA-C-restricted CMV-specific TCR beta clonotypes. The study identified carriers of CMV plus the relevant HLA from cumulative public TCR beta family frequency.

The sequence came from a human donor in good health (CMV status not recorded). Some clones in this sample may be carry-over from other donors' samples. V usage is TRBV7-7 and J usage is TRBJ2-5, with 7 bases fitting TRBD2. Sequencing input: PBMCs. The CDR3 DNA sequence: TGTGCCAGCAGCCAAGGGACTATGCAAGAGACCCAGTACTTC. Encoded protein: CASSQGTMQETQYF.